Listed here are 9 T cell receptor beta chains from one sample, sequenced in a study of vaccination effects on CD4 cells after COVID-19. These TCRs' antigens remain unknown. Before sequencing took place, the ViraFEST assay used viral peptide pools to expand antigen-specific CD4+ T cells. Culture lasted around eleven days before CD4+ T cell isolation. This individual tested PCR-positive for SARS-CoV-2 infection between March and December 2020. Profiling relied on immunoSEQ multiplex PCR, and the TCRdb table lists in-frame clones only, not all of them. The sample lists about 20,000 clones, approximately 74% occurring once. The source was CD4+ T cells from PBMCs cultured with SARS-CoV-2 spike peptides, collected before COVID-19 vaccination. Receptor source: a human donor who had a prior SARS-CoV-2 infection.

This rearrangement joins TRBV7-2 to TRBJ2-3; D may match TRBD1 or TRBD2 (6 bases each). The germline CDR1 and CDR2 sequences are SGHTA and FQGNSA. Trimming pared 3 bases from V and 4 bases from J, leaving 17 bases between. This CDR3 contains 16 residues. CDR3 sequence reads: CASSFVLGGKADTQYF. CDR3 in DNA: TGTGCCAGCAGCTTTGTGCTGGGGGGCAAGGCAGATACGCAGTATTTT.

The count of this clone is one. The chain has TRBV7-8 and TRBJ2-1; 13 bases fit TRBD2. Germline values: CDR1 SGHVS, CDR2 FQNEAQ. The J segment lost 3 bases and the V segment lost 5 bases, leaving 4 bases of the junction unmatched. CDR3 length: 16 residues. CDR3: CASSPGLAGVYNEQFF. DNA of the CDR3: TGTGCCAGCAGCCCCGGACTAGCGGGAGTCTACAATGAGCAGTTCTTC.

CDR3 sequence reads: CASSLSPGSETQYF. For the CDR3, the DNA is TGTGCCAGCAGCTTATCTCCGGGTTCCGAGACCCAGTACTTC. This chain links TRBV7-9 with TRBJ2-5; no firm D call. The CDR3 extends over 14 amino acids. The V end lost 2 bases, the J end lost 5 bases, and 12 bases lay between the germline ends. In germline, CDR1 is SEHNR, CDR2 FQNEAQ (reference sequence).

The chain uses TRBV19 and TRBJ2-3; D is ambiguous. Looked up from germline, CDR1 is LNHDA and CDR2 is SQIVND (reference sequence). This CDR3 has 11 amino acids. The V end was cut by 5 bases, the J end by 5 bases, with 5 bases between. In DNA form, the CDR3 reads TGTGCCAGTAGTTCTGGAGATACGCAGTATTTT. Translation gives CASSSGDTQYF. The entire variable domain, with the rest obtained from reference TRBV19 and TRBJ2-3, is as follows: DGGITQSPKYLFRKEGQNVTLSCEQNLNHDAMYWYRQDPGQGLRLIYYSQIVNDFQKGDIAEGYSVSREKKESFPLTVTSAQKNPTAFYLCASSSGDTQYFGPGTRLTVL.

This clone was counted between two and nine times. The DNA of the CDR3 is TGTGCCAGCAGCCCTCGGACTATCGCCTACGAGCAGTACTTC. It specifies CASSPRTIAYEQYF. This chain links TRBV3-1 (or the pseudogene TRBV3-2) with TRBJ2-7; possible D gene TRBD2, 6 bases. Trimming took off 4 bases at V and 2 bases at J, with 12 bases between the two ends. CDR1 is LGHDT, CDR2 YNNKEL, per germline (reference sequence). There are 14 residues in the CDR3.

The genes are TRBV10-3 and TRBJ2-5, with D perhaps TRBD1 or TRBD2 (7 bases each). Germline assignment: CDR1 ENHRY and CDR2 SYGVKD. The CDR3 has 13 amino acids. V lost 5 bases, J lost 3 bases, and 10 bases lay in between. This chain's CDR3 is CAISPGGEETQYF. The CDR3 bases are TGTGCCATCAGTCCAGGGGGGGAAGAGACCCAGTACTTC.

CDR3 nucleotides: TGTGCCAGCAAAAGGGTGAACACTGAAGCTTTCTTT. Translation: CASKRVNTEAFF. The V call is TRBV2, the J call TRBJ1-1; unclear D gene. The V end lost 7 bases, the J end lost 0 bases, and 6 bases lay between the germline ends. Germline V gene sequence: CDR1 SNHLY, CDR2 FYNNEI. CDR3 length: 12 amino acids.

This clone was detected only a few times. The V and J genes are TRBV5-6 and TRBJ1-5; D is ambiguous. Germline values: CDR1 SGHDT, CDR2 YYEEEE. The CDR3 extends over 15 amino acids. The V and J ends lost 4 bases and 0 bases respectively, with 11 bases between them. The CDR3 DNA reads TGTGCCAGCAGCCAGGAGCGCTATAGCAATCAGCCCCAGCATTTT. Protein sequence: CASSQERYSNQPQHF.

The chain uses TRBV5-1 and TRBJ2-7; D is possibly TRBD2 (6 bases). The CDR3 is 14 amino acids. Germline-derived CDR1 and CDR2 are SGHRS and YFSETQ. Trimming shortened V by 0 bases and J by 3 bases, and 10 bases separated the two germline ends. CDR3 sequence reads: CASSLVGGSYEQYF. CDR3 coding DNA: TGCGCCAGCAGCTTGGTAGGAGGGAGCTACGAGCAGTACTTC. Variable domain in full (rest from reference TRBV5-1 and TRBJ2-7): KAGVTQTPRYLIKTRGQQVTLSCSPISGHRSVSWYQQTPGQGLQFLFEYFSETQRNKGNFPGRFSGRQFSNSRSEMNVSTLELGDSALYLCASSLVGGSYEQYFGPGTRLTVT.